This TCR beta chain appears in the sequencing data of a study of blood T cell repertoires in COVID-19. Sequencing used immunoSEQ multiplex PCR; TCRdb keeps in-frame clones, though not all of them. The table records roughly 70,000 clones, approximately 90% of them present only once. Germline V gene sequence: CDR1 MGHRA, CDR2 YSYEKL. V shed 4 bases and J 4 bases; nucleotides not matched to a gene: 8. CDR3 length: 15 amino acids. The sequencing sample was made of peripheral blood. This receptor was taken from a human donor in a cohort sampled during active COVID-19. This chain uses TRBV4-1 with TRBJ2-7; TRBD1 matches at 9 bases. The CDR3 bases are TGCGCCAGCAGCCGCCCGGGACAGGGACGATACGAGCAGTACTTC. It specifies CASSRPGQGRYEQYF.